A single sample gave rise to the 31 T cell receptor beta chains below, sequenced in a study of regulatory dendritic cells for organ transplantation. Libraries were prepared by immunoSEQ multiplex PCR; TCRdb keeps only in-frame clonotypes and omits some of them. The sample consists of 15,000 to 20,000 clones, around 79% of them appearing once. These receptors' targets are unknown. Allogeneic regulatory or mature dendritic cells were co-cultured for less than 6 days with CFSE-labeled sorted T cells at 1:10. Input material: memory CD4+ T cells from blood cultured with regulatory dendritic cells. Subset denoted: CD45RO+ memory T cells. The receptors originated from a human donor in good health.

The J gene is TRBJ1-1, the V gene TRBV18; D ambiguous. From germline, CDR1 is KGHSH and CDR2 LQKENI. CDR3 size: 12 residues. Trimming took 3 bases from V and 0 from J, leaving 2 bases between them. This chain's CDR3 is CASSPLNTEAFF. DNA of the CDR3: TGTGCCAGCTCACCGTTGAACACTGAAGCTTTCTTT.

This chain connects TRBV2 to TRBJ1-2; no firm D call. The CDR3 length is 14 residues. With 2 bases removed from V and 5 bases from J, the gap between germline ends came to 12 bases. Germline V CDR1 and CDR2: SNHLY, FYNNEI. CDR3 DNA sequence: TGTGCCAGCAGTGAAAGTGACACCTATTATGGCTACACCTTC. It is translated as CASSESDTYYGYTF.

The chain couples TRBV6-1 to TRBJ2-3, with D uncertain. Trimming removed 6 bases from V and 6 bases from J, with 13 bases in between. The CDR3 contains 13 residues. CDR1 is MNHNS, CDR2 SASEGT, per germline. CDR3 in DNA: TGTGCCAGCAGGACCCCCTCGGTTGATACGCAGTATTTT. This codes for CASRTPSVDTQYF.

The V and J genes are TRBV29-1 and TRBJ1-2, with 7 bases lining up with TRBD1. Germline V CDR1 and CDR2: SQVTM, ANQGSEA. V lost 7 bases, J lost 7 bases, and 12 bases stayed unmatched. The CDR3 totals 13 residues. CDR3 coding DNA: TGCAGCGCGACCCGGGACAGCAGACGTGGCTACACCTTC. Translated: CSATRDSRRGYTF. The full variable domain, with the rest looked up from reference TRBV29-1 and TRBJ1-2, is SAVISQKPSRDICQRGTSLTIQCQVDSQVTMMFWYRQQPGQSLTLIATANQGSEATYESGFVIDKFPISRPNLTFSTLTVSNMSPEDSSIYLCSATRDSRRGYTFGSGTRLTVV.

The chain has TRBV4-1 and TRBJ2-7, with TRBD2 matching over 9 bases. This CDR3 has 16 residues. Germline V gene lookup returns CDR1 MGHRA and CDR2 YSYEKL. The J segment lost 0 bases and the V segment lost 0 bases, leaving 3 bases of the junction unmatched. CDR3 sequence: CASSQDLSGSSYEQYF. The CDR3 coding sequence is TGCGCCAGCAGCCAAGATCTTAGCGGGAGCTCCTACGAGCAGTACTTC.

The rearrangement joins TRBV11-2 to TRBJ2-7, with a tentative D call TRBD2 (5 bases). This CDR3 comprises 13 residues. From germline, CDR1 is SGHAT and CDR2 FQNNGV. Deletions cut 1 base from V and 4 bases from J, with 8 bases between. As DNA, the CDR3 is TGTGCCAGCAGCTTAGCCCCGGGGTACGAGCAGTACTTC. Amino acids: CASSLAPGYEQYF.

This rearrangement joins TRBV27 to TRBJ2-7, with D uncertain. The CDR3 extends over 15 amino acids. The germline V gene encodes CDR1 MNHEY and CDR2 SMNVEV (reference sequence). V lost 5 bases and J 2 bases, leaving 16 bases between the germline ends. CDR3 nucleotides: TGTGCCAGCAGTCCTAAATCAATCGGACCCTACGAGCAGTACTTC. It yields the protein CASSPKSIGPYEQYF.

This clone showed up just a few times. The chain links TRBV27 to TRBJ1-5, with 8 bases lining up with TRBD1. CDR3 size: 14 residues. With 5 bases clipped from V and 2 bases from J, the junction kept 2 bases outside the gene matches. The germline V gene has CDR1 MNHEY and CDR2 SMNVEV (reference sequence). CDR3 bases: TGTGCCAGCAGTCCGGGACAGGGCAATCAGCCCCAGCATTTT. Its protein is CASSPGQGNQPQHF.

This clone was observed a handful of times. CDR3 loop: CASNPQINSNQPQHF. The DNA for the CDR3 is TGTGCCAGCAACCCACAGATTAATAGCAATCAGCCCCAGCATTTT. The chain uses TRBV6-1 and TRBJ1-5; D is undetermined. The CDR3 consists of 15 residues. V was shortened by 7 bases and J by 0 bases, with 13 bases between the two germline ends. Germline V gives CDR1 MNHNS, CDR2 SASEGT.

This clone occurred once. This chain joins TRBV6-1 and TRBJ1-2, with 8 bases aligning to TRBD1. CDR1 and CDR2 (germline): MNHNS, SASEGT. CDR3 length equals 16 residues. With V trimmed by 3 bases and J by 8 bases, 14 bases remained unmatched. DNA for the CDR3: TGTGCCAGCAGTGAGGGGGCTTGGACAGGGAAAAGGGGCTACACCTTC. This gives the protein CASSEGAWTGKRGYTF.

CDR3 coding DNA: TGTGCCAGCAGCGGACAGAGGGGGCGGGATCAGCCCCAGCATTTT. This gives the protein CASSGQRGRDQPQHF. The V and J genes are TRBV28 and TRBJ1-5; the match to TRBD1 covers 7 bases. The CDR3 runs 15 residues. V trimming: 6 bases; J trimming: 5 bases; junction bases outside the gene matches: 10. Germline CDR1 is MDHEN and CDR2 is SYDVKM. The whole variable domain, filled in from reference TRBV28 and TRBJ1-5, reads DVKVTQSSRYLVKRTGEKVFLECVQDMDHENMFWYRQDPGLGLRLIYFSYDVKMKEKGDIPEGYSVSREKKERFSLILESASTNQTSMYLCASSGQRGRDQPQHFGDGTRLSIL.

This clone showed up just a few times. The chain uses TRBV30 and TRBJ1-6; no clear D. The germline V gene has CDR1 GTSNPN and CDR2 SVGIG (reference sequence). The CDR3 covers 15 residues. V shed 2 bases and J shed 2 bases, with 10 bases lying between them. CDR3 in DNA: TGTGCCTGGAGTCCCCGACTGGCCTATAATTCACCCCTCCACTTT. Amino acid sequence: CAWSPRLAYNSPLHF.

The CDR3 sequence: CASTGGGQLTDTQYF. CDR3 nucleotides: TGTGCCAGCACCGGCGGCGGCCAACTCACAGATACGCAGTATTTT. This chain connects TRBV9 to TRBJ2-3; D remains unclear. The CDR3 length is 15 residues. The germline CDR1 and CDR2 sequences are SGDLS and YYNGEE. The V gene lost 6 bases and the J gene lost 2 bases, with 16 bases spanning the gap.

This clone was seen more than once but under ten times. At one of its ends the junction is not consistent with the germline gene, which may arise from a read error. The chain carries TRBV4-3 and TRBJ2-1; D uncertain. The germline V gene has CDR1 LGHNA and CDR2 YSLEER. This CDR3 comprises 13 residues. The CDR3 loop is CASSQDLGSLTVF. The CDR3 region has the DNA TGCGCCAGCAGCCAAGATCTTGGGTCCCTCACGGTCTTC.

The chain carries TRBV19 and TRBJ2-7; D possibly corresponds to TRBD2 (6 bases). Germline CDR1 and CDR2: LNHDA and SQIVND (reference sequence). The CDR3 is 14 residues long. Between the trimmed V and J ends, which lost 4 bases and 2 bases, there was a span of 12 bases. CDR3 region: CASSTRTGAYEQYF. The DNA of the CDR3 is TGTGCCAGTAGTACACGGACGGGAGCCTACGAGCAGTACTTC.

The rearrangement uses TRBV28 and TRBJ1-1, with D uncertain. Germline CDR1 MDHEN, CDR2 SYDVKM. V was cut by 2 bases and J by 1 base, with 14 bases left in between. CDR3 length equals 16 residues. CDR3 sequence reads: CASSLTRRPTNTEAFF. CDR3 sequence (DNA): TGTGCCAGCAGTTTAACCAGGCGACCTACGAACACTGAAGCTTTCTTT. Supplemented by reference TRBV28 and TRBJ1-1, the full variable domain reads DVKVTQSSRYLVKRTGEKVFLECVQDMDHENMFWYRQDPGLGLRLIYFSYDVKMKEKGDIPEGYSVSREKKERFSLILESASTNQTSMYLCASSLTRRPTNTEAFFGQGTRLTVV.

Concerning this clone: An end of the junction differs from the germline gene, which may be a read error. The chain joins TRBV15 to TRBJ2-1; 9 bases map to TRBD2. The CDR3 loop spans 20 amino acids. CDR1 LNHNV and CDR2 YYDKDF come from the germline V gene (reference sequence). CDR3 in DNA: TGTGCCACCAGCAGAGATTCCTTTATAGGGGGGACTAGCTACTACAATGGGCAGTTCTTC. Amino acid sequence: CATSRDSFIGGTSYYNGQFF.

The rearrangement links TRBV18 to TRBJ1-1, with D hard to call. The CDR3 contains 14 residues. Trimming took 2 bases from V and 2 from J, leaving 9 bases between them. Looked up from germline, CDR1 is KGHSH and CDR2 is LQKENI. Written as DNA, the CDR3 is TGTGCCAGCTCACCAGAAATTTCCAACACTGAAGCTTTCTTT. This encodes CASSPEISNTEAFF.

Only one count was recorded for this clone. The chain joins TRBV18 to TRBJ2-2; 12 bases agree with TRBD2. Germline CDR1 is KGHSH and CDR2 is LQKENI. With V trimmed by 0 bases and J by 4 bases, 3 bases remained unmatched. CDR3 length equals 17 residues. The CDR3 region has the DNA TGTGCCAGCTCACCACCCCTAGCGGGGGGGGGCACCGGGGAGCTGTTTTTT. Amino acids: CASSPPLAGGGTGELFF.

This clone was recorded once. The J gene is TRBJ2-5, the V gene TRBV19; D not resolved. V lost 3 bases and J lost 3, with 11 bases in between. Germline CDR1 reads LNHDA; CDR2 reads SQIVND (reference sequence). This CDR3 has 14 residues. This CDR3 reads CASSMLTLKETQYF. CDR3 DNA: TGTGCCAGTAGTATGCTAACATTAAAAGAGACCCAGTACTTC.

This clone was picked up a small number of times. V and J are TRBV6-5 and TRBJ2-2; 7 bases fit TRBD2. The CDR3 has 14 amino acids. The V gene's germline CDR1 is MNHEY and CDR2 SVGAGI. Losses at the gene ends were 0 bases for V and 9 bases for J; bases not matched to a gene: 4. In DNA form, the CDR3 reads TGTGCCAGCAGTTACTCGGGGGGGAGGAGGGAGCTGTTTTTT. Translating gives CASSYSGGRRELFF.

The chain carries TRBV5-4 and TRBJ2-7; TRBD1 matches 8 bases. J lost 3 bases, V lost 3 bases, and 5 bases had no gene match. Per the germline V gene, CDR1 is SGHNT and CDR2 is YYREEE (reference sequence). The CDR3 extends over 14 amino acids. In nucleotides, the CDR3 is TGTGCCAGCAGCTCCCCGGGACAGGACTACGAGCAGTACTTC. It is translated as CASSSPGQDYEQYF.

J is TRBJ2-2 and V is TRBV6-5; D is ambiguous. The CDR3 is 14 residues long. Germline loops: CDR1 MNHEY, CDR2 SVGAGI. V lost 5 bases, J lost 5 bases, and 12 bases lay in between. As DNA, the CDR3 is TGTGCCAGCAGTCGCCGGTGGGCTACCGGGGAGCTGTTTTTT. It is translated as CASSRRWATGELFF.

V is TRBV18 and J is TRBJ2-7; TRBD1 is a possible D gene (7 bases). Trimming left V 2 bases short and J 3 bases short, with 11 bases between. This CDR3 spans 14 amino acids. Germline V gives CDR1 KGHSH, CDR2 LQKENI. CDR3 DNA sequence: TGTGCCAGCTCACCATCGCAGGGGGGCTACGAGCAGTACTTC. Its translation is CASSPSQGGYEQYF.

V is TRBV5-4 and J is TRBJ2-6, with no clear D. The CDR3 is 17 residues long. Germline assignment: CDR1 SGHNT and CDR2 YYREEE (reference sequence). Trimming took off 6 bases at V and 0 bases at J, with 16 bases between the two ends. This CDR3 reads CASNQRPGYSGANVLTF. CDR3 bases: TGTGCCAGCAACCAAAGACCTGGGTACTCTGGGGCCAACGTCCTGACTTTC.

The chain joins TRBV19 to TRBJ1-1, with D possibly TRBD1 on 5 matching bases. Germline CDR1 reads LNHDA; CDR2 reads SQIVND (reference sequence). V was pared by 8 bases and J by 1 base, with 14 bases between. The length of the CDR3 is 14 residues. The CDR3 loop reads CASELSGRNTEAFF. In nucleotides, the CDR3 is TGTGCCAGTGAGCTCTCGGGGCGGAACACTGAAGCTTTCTTT.

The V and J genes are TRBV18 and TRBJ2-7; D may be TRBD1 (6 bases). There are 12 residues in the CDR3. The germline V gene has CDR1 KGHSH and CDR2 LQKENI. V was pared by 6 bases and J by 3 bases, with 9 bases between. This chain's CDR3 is CASSLGGYEQYF. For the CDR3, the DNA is TGTGCCAGCTCCCTAGGGGGCTACGAGCAGTACTTC.

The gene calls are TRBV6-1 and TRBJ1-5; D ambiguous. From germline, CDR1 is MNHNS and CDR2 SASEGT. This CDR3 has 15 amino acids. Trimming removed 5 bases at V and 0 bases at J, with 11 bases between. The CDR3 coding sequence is TGTGCCAGCAGTCCCTCCCGGGGTAGCAATCAGCCCCAGCATTTT. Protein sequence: CASSPSRGSNQPQHF.

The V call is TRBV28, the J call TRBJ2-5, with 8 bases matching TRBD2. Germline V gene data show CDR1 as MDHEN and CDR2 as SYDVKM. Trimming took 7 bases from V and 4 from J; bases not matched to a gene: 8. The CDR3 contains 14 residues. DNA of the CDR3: TGTGCCAGCACCACGGGAGGGGGGATAGAGACCCAGTACTTC. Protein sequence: CASTTGGGIETQYF.

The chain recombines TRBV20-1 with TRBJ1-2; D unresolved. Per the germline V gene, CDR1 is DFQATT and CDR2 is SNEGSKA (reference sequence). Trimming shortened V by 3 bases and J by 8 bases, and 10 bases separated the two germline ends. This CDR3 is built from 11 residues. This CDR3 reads CSASDTYGYTF. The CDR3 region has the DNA TGCAGTGCTAGTGACACGTACGGCTACACCTTC.

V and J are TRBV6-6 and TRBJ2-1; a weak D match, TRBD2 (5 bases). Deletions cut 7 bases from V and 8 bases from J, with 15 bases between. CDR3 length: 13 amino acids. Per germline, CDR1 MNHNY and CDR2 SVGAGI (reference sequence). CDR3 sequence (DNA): TGTGCCAGCACTGAGGGCTCACAATATGAGCAGTTCTTC. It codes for CASTEGSQYEQFF.